Listed here is a single T cell receptor beta chain. Its antigen is still unknown. In the original processing: Junction-only sequences without quality scores came from ImmunoSEQ, so filtering differed. Profiling relied on immunoSEQ multiplex PCR, and the TCRdb table lists in-frame clones only, not all of them. Clonal size and the V and J genes are those of that table, whereas D and trimming came from the DNA. The sample yields some 2.1 million clones, about 95% seen once. With 2 bases removed from V and 4 bases from J, the gap between germline ends came to 15 bases. Germline V CDR1 and CDR2: SGHRS, YFSETQ. The CDR3 length is 15 residues. This record comes from a study of shared clonotypes between healthy human individuals. General study points: When compared with the clonotypes that were shared by all four sorted-subset donors, the non-shared clonotypes turned out to have lower generation probabilities.

This sequence was found in a man aged 18 to 30 in good health. Sequenced material: naive CD4+ T cells sorted from blood. Documented subset: CD45RA+ positively selected. The rearrangement joins TRBV5-1 to TRBJ1-2; D remains unclear. The CDR3 protein is CASSLAPTLSYGYTF. DNA for the CDR3: TGCGCCAGCAGCTTAGCCCCGACACTTAGCTATGGCTACACCTTC.